Presented here are 28 T cell receptor beta chains from one specimen sequenced in a study of shared clonotypes between healthy human individuals. Sequenced by immunoSEQ multiplex PCR; TCRdb stores in-frame clones only, minus some. This table has about 2 million clones, roughly 96% appearing once. Sequencing used naive CD4+ T cells sorted from blood. The subset denotes: CD45RA+ positively selected. These receptors were obtained from a man aged 18 to 30 in good health.

The J gene is TRBJ1-3, the V gene TRBV7-9; D perhaps matches TRBD1 (5 bases). CDR3 size: 15 residues. Germline V gene lookup returns CDR1 SEHNR and CDR2 FQNEAQ (reference sequence). V was shortened by 5 bases and J by 0 bases, with 11 bases between the two germline ends. This CDR3 is CASSPGPASGNTIYF. CDR3 bases: TGTGCCAGCAGCCCGGGACCGGCCTCTGGAAACACCATATATTTT.

The chain couples TRBV19 to TRBJ1-5; D gene unclear. CDR1 is LNHDA and CDR2 is SQIVND in the germline V gene (reference sequence). The CDR3 extends over 15 amino acids. Trimming removed 4 bases at V and 5 bases at J, with 15 bases between. CDR3: CASSTRVQQYQPQHF. The CDR3 DNA reads as TGTGCCAGTAGTACCCGGGTCCAGCAATATCAGCCCCAGCATTTT.

V usage is TRBV19 and J usage is TRBJ1-6, with D maybe TRBD1 (5 bases). Germline CDR1 is LNHDA and CDR2 is SQIVND (reference sequence). The CDR3 covers 15 residues. Trimming removed 2 bases from V and 4 bases from J, with 9 bases in between. The CDR3 sequence: CASSITGGYNSPLHF. In DNA form, the CDR3 reads TGTGCCAGTAGTATAACAGGCGGTTATAATTCACCCCTCCACTTT. Full variable domain (missing parts from reference TRBV19 and TRBJ1-6): DGGITQSPKYLFRKEGQNVTLSCEQNLNHDAMYWYRQDPGQGLRLIYYSQIVNDFQKGDIAEGYSVSREKKESFPLTVTSAQKNPTAFYLCASSITGGYNSPLHFGNGTRLTVT.

The V and J genes are TRBV7-9 and TRBJ2-7, with unresolved D. Germline loops: CDR1 SEHNR, CDR2 FQNEAQ (reference sequence). Trimming pared 5 bases from V and 5 bases from J, leaving 7 bases between. This CDR3 is built from 11 residues. CDR3 loop: CASSHENEQYF. The CDR3 bases are TGTGCCAGCAGCCATGAGAACGAGCAGTACTTC.

Concerning this clone: The sample holds other DNA sequences that translate to the same CDR3. V usage is TRBV5-1 and J usage is TRBJ1-5; TRBD1 might be the D (5 bases). The CDR3 sequence is 14 residues long. The germline CDR1 and CDR2 sequences are SGHRS and YFSETQ. V was clipped by 0 bases and J by 4 bases, with 8 bases between them. For the CDR3, the DNA is TGCGCCAGCAGCTTGGATGGGGGGAATCAGCCCCAGCATTTT. It codes for CASSLDGGNQPQHF.

As concerns this clone: The sample has other DNA sequences that encode this CDR3 too. This rearrangement joins TRBV18 to TRBJ2-7, with D perhaps TRBD1 (6 bases). The germline V and J ends were trimmed by 3 bases and 3 bases, with 12 bases remaining between them. Germline V gene data show CDR1 as KGHSH and CDR2 as LQKENI. The CDR3 is made up of 14 amino acids. The CDR3 DNA reads TGTGCCAGCTCACCCCGACAGGAGAGCTACGAGCAGTACTTC. Protein sequence: CASSPRQESYEQYF.

J is TRBJ1-6 and V is TRBV13; D remains ambiguous. CDR3 size: 15 residues. The V end lost 2 bases, the J end lost 10 bases, and 15 bases lay between the germline ends. CDR1 is PRHDT and CDR2 is FYEKMQ in the germline V gene (reference sequence). The CDR3 sequence is CASSLMTTPSSPLHF. The CDR3 bases are TGTGCCAGCAGCTTAATGACAACCCCTTCATCACCCCTCCACTTT.

The CDR3 loop reads CASSGTGWDRASRNEQFF. In nucleotides, the CDR3 is TGTGCCAGCAGCGGCACGGGTTGGGACAGGGCGTCTCGCAATGAGCAGTTCTTC. V and J are TRBV7-2 and TRBJ2-1; 9 bases fit TRBD1. Germline trimming cut 5 bases from V and 6 bases from J; bases unmatched to any gene: 17. Germline assignment: CDR1 SGHTA and CDR2 FQGNSA. This CDR3 is built from 18 residues.

The chain uses TRBV6-1 and TRBJ2-3, with 8 bases lining up with TRBD1. With V trimmed by 6 bases and J by 0 bases, 5 bases remained unmatched. CDR1 MNHNS and CDR2 SASEGT come from the germline V gene. The CDR3 extends over 15 amino acids. The CDR3 bases are TGTGCCAGCAGAGGACAGGGTGCAAGCACAGATACGCAGTATTTT. As protein: CASRGQGASTDTQYF.

The rearrangement links TRBV6-1 to TRBJ1-2; the D gene is possibly TRBD1 (6 bases). Germline V gene sequence: CDR1 MNHNS, CDR2 SASEGT. V gave up 0 bases and J gave up 8 bases, with 16 bases separating them. The CDR3 spans 15 residues. The CDR3 nucleotides read TGTGCCAGCAGTGAAGCGAACAGGGAGGTTAACGGCTACACCTTC. Amino acid sequence: CASSEANREVNGYTF.

This chain uses TRBV4-1 with TRBJ1-3, with D tentatively TRBD1 (5 bases). The germline CDR1 and CDR2 sequences are MGHRA and YSYEKL. The CDR3 runs 16 residues. The germline V and J ends were trimmed by 2 bases and 4 bases, with 15 bases remaining between them. This chain's CDR3 is CASSQFGDLAGNTIYF. CDR3 DNA sequence: TGCGCCAGCAGCCAATTCGGGGACCTTGCGGGAAACACCATATATTTT.

V gene TRBV19 combines with J gene TRBJ2-3; no clear D gene. The CDR3 spans 13 residues. The germline V gene encodes CDR1 LNHDA and CDR2 SQIVND (reference sequence). Trimming took off 3 bases at V and 0 bases at J, with 4 bases between the two ends. The CDR3 coding sequence is TGTGCCAGTAGTATCCCGAGCACAGATACGCAGTATTTT. It encodes CASSIPSTDTQYF.

The chain combines TRBV7-9 with TRBJ2-5; D assignment may be TRBD1 or TRBD2 (5 bases each). The CDR3 contains 14 residues. In germline, CDR1 is SEHNR, CDR2 FQNEAQ (reference sequence). V was shortened by 5 bases and J by 2 bases, with 12 bases between the two germline ends. The CDR3 loop reads CASSRGEQQETQYF. The CDR3 region has the DNA TGTGCCAGCAGCCGAGGGGAACAGCAAGAGACCCAGTACTTC.

The chain employs TRBV7-3 and TRBJ2-1, with 7 nucleotides matching TRBD2. V gave up 4 bases and J gave up 8 bases; unmatched junction bases: 5. Germline CDR1 reads SGHTA; CDR2 reads FQGTGA. This CDR3 is built from 13 residues. CDR3 DNA sequence: TGTGCCAGCAGCTCCCCACTAGCGCATGAGCAGTTCTTC. Amino acid sequence: CASSSPLAHEQFF.

Here the CDR3 reads CASSVDWGRAVEQYF. The CDR3 coding sequence is TGTGCCAGCAGCGTAGATTGGGGGAGGGCCGTCGAGCAGTACTTC. The rearrangement joins TRBV9 to TRBJ2-7, with 7 bases identical to TRBD2. The CDR3 consists of 15 residues. Unmatched junction bases numbered 9, after V lost 0 bases and J lost 6 bases. Germline CDR1 and CDR2: SGDLS and YYNGEE. The whole variable domain, remainder taken from reference TRBV9 and TRBJ2-7, is DSGVTQTPKHLITATGQRVTLRCSPRSGDLSVYWYQQSLDQGLQFLIQYYNGEERAKGNILERFSAQQFPDLHSELNLSSLELGDSALYFCASSVDWGRAVEQYFGPGTRLTVT.

The chain links TRBV5-5 to TRBJ1-2; D is undetermined. Trimming took off 0 bases at V and 0 bases at J, with 6 bases between the two ends. Germline V gene sequence: CDR1 SGHKS, CDR2 YYEKEE (reference sequence). This CDR3 spans 14 amino acids. This CDR3 is CASSLVPANYGYTF. The CDR3 region has the DNA TGTGCCAGCAGCTTGGTGCCCGCTAACTATGGCTACACCTTC.

The chain links TRBV6-1 to TRBJ2-3; 7 nucleotides align to TRBD1. Germline trimming cut 4 bases from V and 4 bases from J; bases unmatched to any gene: 5. The CDR3 length is 14 residues. The germline gives CDR1 MNHNS, CDR2 SASEGT. DNA for the CDR3: TGTGCCAGCAGTGGGGTACAGGGGTCAGATACGCAGTATTTT. This gives the protein CASSGVQGSDTQYF.

The V and J genes are TRBV6-4 and TRBJ1-1, with TRBD1 identical over 8 bases. The V gene's germline CDR1 is MRHNA and CDR2 SNTAGT. With V trimmed by 6 bases and J by 1 base, 7 bases remained unmatched. The CDR3 is 15 amino acids. The CDR3 DNA sequence: TGTGCCAGCAGAGAACAGGGGGTGGGGAACACTGAAGCTTTCTTT. Translating gives CASREQGVGNTEAFF.

The rearrangement joins TRBV7-2 to TRBJ1-1; unclear D gene. Per the germline V gene, CDR1 is SGHTA and CDR2 is FQGNSA. The V gene lost 5 bases and the J gene lost 1 base, with 8 bases spanning the gap. The CDR3 loop spans 13 amino acids. In DNA, the CDR3 is TGTGCCAGCAGCCCATTCAGGAACACTGAAGCTTTCTTT. Translating it yields CASSPFRNTEAFF.

This clone has only one observation. The gene calls are TRBV6-5 and TRBJ2-7, with 11 bases fitting TRBD1. Germline V gene lookup returns CDR1 MNHEY and CDR2 SVGAGI. This CDR3 region has 15 residues. V gave up 7 bases and J gave up 8 bases; unmatched junction bases: 13. The CDR3 DNA follows: TGTGCCAGCAAACCCGGGACAGGGGGTATCAATCAGCAGTACTTC. Translating it yields CASKPGTGGINQQYF.

V is TRBV27 and J is TRBJ1-2; maybe TRBD1 (6 bases). The V end lost 10 bases, the J end lost 0 bases, and 12 bases lay between the germline ends. Germline lookup yields CDR1 MNHEY and CDR2 SMNVEV (reference sequence). There are 13 residues in the CDR3. The chain's CDR3 is CATARGSNYGYTF. The DNA of the CDR3 is TGTGCCACCGCCAGGGGTTCTAACTATGGCTACACCTTC.

The V and J genes are TRBV18 and TRBJ2-1; 9 nucleotides agree with TRBD1. The CDR3 length is 13 residues. Per germline, CDR1 KGHSH and CDR2 LQKENI. J lost 8 bases, V lost 1 base, and 0 bases had no gene match. This CDR3 reads CASSPRQGDEQFF. CDR3 DNA: TGTGCCAGCTCACCACGACAGGGGGATGAGCAGTTCTTC.

Worth noting for this clone: Other DNA sequences from this sample encode an identical CDR3 as well. The V and J genes are TRBV30 and TRBJ2-7; D call uncertain. Germline-derived CDR1 and CDR2 are GTSNPN and SVGIG (reference sequence). Trimming took 3 bases from V and 4 from J, leaving 7 bases between them. The CDR3 sequence is 11 residues long. CDR3 sequence (DNA): TGTGCCTGGAGCGACCCATACGAGCAGTACTTC. Translated, it gives CAWSDPYEQYF.

Points on this clone: Other DNA sequences within the sample encode an identical CDR3. CDR3 in DNA: TGTGCCAGCAGTTACTCAGGGGTCGTGAACACTGAAGCTTTCTTT. Its protein is CASSYSGVVNTEAFF. V is TRBV6-5 and J is TRBJ1-1; maybe TRBD1 (5 bases). The CDR3 length is 15 residues. From germline, CDR1 is MNHEY and CDR2 SVGAGI. The germline V and J ends were trimmed by 0 bases and 0 bases, with 8 bases remaining between them.

Concerning this clone: At one end, the junction sequence differs from germline, possibly due to a read error. The chain couples TRBV6-1 to TRBJ2-7; D possibly corresponds to TRBD1 (6 bases). Germline V gives CDR1 MNHNS, CDR2 SASEGT. This CDR3 region has 14 residues. CDR3 sequence reads: CASRPRQASYERYF. CDR3 DNA sequence: TGTGCCAGCAGGCCGCGACAGGCGTCCTACGAGCGGTACTTC.

The V and J genes are TRBV21-1 and TRBJ1-5; the table's D gene call, TRBD1, was not cross checked with the DNA. TRBV21-1 is termed a pseudogene. The CDR3 is made up of 18 amino acids. CDR3 in amino acids: CASSKALLGQGFDQPQHF. As DNA, the CDR3 is TGTGCCAGCAGCAAAGCGCTTTTGGGACAGGGGTTTGATCAGCCCCAGCATTTT.

This sequence joins TRBV28 and TRBJ1-4; TRBD1 matches at 7 bases. Germline V gene sequence: CDR1 MDHEN, CDR2 SYDVKM. With 5 bases clipped from V and 7 bases from J, the junction kept 10 bases outside the gene matches. The CDR3 totals 15 residues. In DNA, the CDR3 is TGTGCCAGCAGTCAAGGGGCAGGGGGTTTTGAAAAACTGTTTTTT. Translation: CASSQGAGGFEKLFF.

The chain uses TRBV4-3 and TRBJ2-3; TRBD2 matches at 8 bases. J lost 1 base, V lost 4 bases, and 10 bases had no gene match. Germline loops: CDR1 LGHNA, CDR2 YSLEER. The CDR3 extends over 17 amino acids. CDR3 in amino acids: CASSPQPMREGTDTQYF. The CDR3 DNA reads as TGCGCCAGCAGCCCTCAACCTATGCGGGAGGGCACAGATACGCAGTATTTT.